A selection of T cell receptor beta chains follows, all from one sample in a study of cytomegalovirus exposure and HLA in healthy donors. The repertoire was sequenced with immunoSEQ multiplex PCR; TCRdb's copy has only in-frame clones and lacks some. Of about 95,000 clones in the sample, 60% to 85% were seen once. Sequenced input: PBMCs. The source of these receptors is a man between 25 and 39 years old in good health and CMV-seropositive. Both conserved end residues are part of each CDR3. A D gene is named only where the DNA matches it firmly. Clone size appears in some rows only: once, few, many, or a class for an expanded clone.

j_call	v_call	clone_size	d_call	cdr3_aa	cdr3_nt
TRBJ1-1	TRBV9	NA	TRBD1	CASSPEPTGPNTEAFF	TGTGCCAGCAGCCCCGAGCCGACAGGGCCTAACACTGAAGCTTTCTTT
TRBJ1-2	TRBV12-5	NA	TRBD1	CASGLVLGRGPSNYGYTF	TGTGCTAGTGGTTTGGTACTCGGCAGGGGGCCATCTAACTATGGCTACACCTTC
TRBJ2-6	TRBV5-1	few	NA	CASSLGQLSGPGANVLTF	TGCGCCAGCAGCTTGGGACAGCTATCGGGTCCTGGGGCCAACGTCCTGACTTTC
TRBJ2-1	TRBV7-9	NA	TRBD2	CASSLGASGVYNEQFF	TGTGCCAGCAGCTTAGGCGCTAGCGGGGTCTACAATGAGCAGTTCTTC
TRBJ1-3	TRBV29-1	NA	NA	CSVEGTPGNTIYF	TGCAGCGTTGAGGGCACTCCTGGAAACACCATATATTTT
TRBJ2-1	TRBV30	NA	TRBD2	CAWRETSGTRIDEQFF	TGTGCCTGGAGAGAGACTAGCGGGACTCGGATCGATGAGCAGTTCTTC
TRBJ2-5	TRBV5-1	NA	TRBD2	CASSRTSGPQETQYF	TGCGCCAGCAGCCGAACTAGCGGGCCACAAGAGACCCAGTACTTC
TRBJ2-1	TRBV29-1	NA	NA	CSVEVPRGGTGNEQFF	TGCAGCGTTGAAGTCCCACGGGGCGGGACGGGTAATGAGCAGTTCTTC
TRBJ2-5	TRBV10-3	few	TRBD2	CAIRAGTRGETQYF	TGTGCCATCAGGGCCGGGACTAGGGGTGAGACCCAGTACTTC
TRBJ2-1	TRBV28	NA	NA	CASSPTLTLEQFF	TGTGCCAGCAGCCCCACTCTCACGCTGGAGCAGTTCTTC
TRBJ2-3	TRBV5-1	NA	NA	CASSPSPGGTDTQYF	TGCGCCAGCAGCCCCTCGCCAGGGGGCACAGATACGCAGTATTTT
TRBJ1-1	TRBV5-4	NA	TRBD1	CASSRQDRGTEAFF	TGTGCCAGCAGCAGACAGGACAGGGGCACTGAAGCTTTCTTT
TRBJ2-3	TRBV7-2	few	NA	CASSSRVTDTQYF	TGTGCCAGCAGCAGCCGGGTCACAGATACGCAGTATTTT
TRBJ1-6	TRBV5-1	NA	TRBD1	CAGTGVPGNSPLHF	TGCGCCGGCACAGGGGTTCCAGGTAATTCACCCCTCCACTTT
TRBJ2-7	TRBV7-2	NA	NA	CASSLTDYEQYF	TGTGCCAGCAGCCTTACAGACTACGAGCAGTACTTC
TRBJ1-2	TRBV7-9	NA	TRBD1	CASSEDRAYGYTF	TGTGCCAGCAGCGAGGACAGGGCTTATGGCTACACCTTC
TRBJ2-2	TRBV4-2	NA	TRBD2	CASSPNGEGTGELFF	TGTGCCAGCAGCCCAAACGGGGAGGGGACCGGGGAGCTGTTTTTT
TRBJ2-4	TRBV7-9	once	NA	CASSLGGGSAKNIQYF	TGTGCCAGCAGCTTAGGGGGGGGCTCGGCCAAAAACATTCAGTACTTC
TRBJ2-7	TRBV9	few	NA	CASSVNSNYEQYF	TGTGCCAGCAGCGTCAATTCCAACTACGAGCAGTACTTC
TRBJ1-5	TRBV12-5	NA	TRBD1	CASGWAGQGQYSNQPQHF	TGTGCTAGTGGTTGGGCGGGACAGGGGCAATATAGCAATCAGCCCCAGCATTTT
TRBJ2-5	TRBV5-6	NA	TRBD1	CASSRDRAETQYF	TGTGCCAGCAGCCGGGACAGGGCAGAGACCCAGTACTTC
TRBJ1-1	TRBV15	NA	NA	CATSREAEAFF	TGTGCCACCAGCCGTGAGGCCGAAGCTTTCTTT
TRBJ1-1	TRBV19	NA	NA	CASSIRRQGTEAFF	TGTGCCAGTAGTATTAGAAGGCAGGGCACTGAAGCTTTCTTT
TRBJ1-4	TRBV6-6	few	NA	CASSYIGGGEKLFF	TGTGCCAGCAGTTACATAGGGGGGGGTGAAAAACTGTTTTTT
TRBJ1-3	TRBV11-1	NA	NA	CASSSGTSGNTIYF	TGTGCCAGCAGCTCTGGGACATCAGGAAACACCATATATTTT
TRBJ2-3	TRBV28	NA	NA	CASSFLDTQYF	TGTGCCAGCAGTTTCTTAGATACGCAGTATTTT
TRBJ2-3	TRBV7-8	NA	TRBD1	CASSPPGQISTDTQYF	TGTGCCAGCAGCCCTCCGGGACAGATCAGCACAGATACGCAGTATTTT
TRBJ2-2	TRBV2	NA	TRBD1	CATGTGGRTGELFF	TGTGCCACCGGGACAGGGGGTCGGACCGGGGAGCTGTTTTTT
TRBJ2-4	TRBV2	NA	TRBD2	CASSVGSGRTKNIQYF	TGTGCCAGCAGTGTTGGTAGCGGGAGAACCAAAAACATTCAGTACTTC
TRBJ2-1	TRBV25-1	NA	NA	CASSESLYEQFF	TGTGCCAGCAGTGAATCACTCTATGAGCAGTTCTTC
TRBJ2-5	TRBV11-2	few	NA	CASSIWTVQETQYF	TGTGCCAGCAGCATTTGGACAGTCCAAGAGACCCAGTACTTC
TRBJ1-1	TRBV29-1	NA	TRBD1	CSVVADRAGTEAFF	TGCAGCGTTGTCGCGGACAGGGCAGGCACTGAAGCTTTCTTT
TRBJ1-3	TRBV7-8	NA	NA	CASSLGFRNTIYF	TGTGCCAGCAGCTTGGGCTTCAGAAACACCATATATTTT
TRBJ1-1	TRBV28	once	NA	CASSFWGPNTEAFF	TGTGCCAGCAGTTTTTGGGGCCCGAACACTGAAGCTTTCTTT
TRBJ2-6	TRBV10-3	NA	TRBD2	CAISARGGASSGANVLTF	TGTGCCATCAGTGCCCGGGGGGGGGCCAGCTCTGGGGCCAACGTCCTGACTTTC
TRBJ1-1	TRBV5-1	once	TRBD1	CASSLPGGEGTEAFF	TGCGCCAGCAGCTTACCAGGGGGCGAGGGCACTGAAGCTTTCTTT
TRBJ1-1	TRBV11-1	NA	TRBD1	CASRQNDRGEAFF	TGTGCCAGCAGACAGAATGACAGGGGAGAAGCTTTCTTT
TRBJ2-5	TRBV4-1	NA	NA	CASSPTRVETQYF	TGCGCCAGCAGCCCGACGAGGGTGGAGACCCAGTACTTC
TRBJ2-2	TRBV7-9	NA	TRBD1	CASSPYGTENTGELFF	TGTGCCAGCAGCCCGTACGGGACAGAAAACACCGGGGAGCTGTTTTTT
TRBJ1-1	TRBV11-2	once	NA	CASSPGMNTEAFF	TGTGCCAGCAGCCCAGGGATGAACACTGAAGCTTTCTTT
TRBJ2-3	TRBV11-2	NA	TRBD2	CASSPGREVRPDTQYF	TGTGCCAGCAGCCCGGGGCGGGAGGTGCGACCGGATACGCAGTATTTT
TRBJ2-2	TRBV7-9	NA	NA	CASSSTGTRDTGELFF	TGTGCCAGCAGCTCAACCGGGACACGAGACACCGGGGAGCTGTTTTTT
TRBJ1-6	TRBV29-1	NA	NA	CSAREDENSPLHF	TGCAGCGCCCGGGAAGACGAAAATTCACCCCTCCACTTC
TRBJ2-1	TRBV4-2	NA	TRBD2	CASSQVGRTSGVNEQFF	TGTGCCAGCAGCCAAGTTGGTCGGACTAGCGGGGTTAATGAGCAGTTCTTC
TRBJ2-2	TRBV7-9	NA	NA	CASSSLNTGELFF	TGTGCCAGCAGCTCCTTAAACACCGGGGAGCTGTTTTTT
TRBJ1-5	TRBV28	NA	TRBD1	CASGRRQGGGNQPQHF	TGTGCCAGCGGTCGAAGACAGGGCGGGGGCAATCAGCCCCAGCATTTT
TRBJ2-7	TRBV28	NA	NA	CASSFTSPSEQYF	TGTGCCAGCAGTTTTACTAGTCCCTCCGAGCAGTACTTC
TRBJ1-6	TRBV4-1	NA	NA	CASSPQDSFNSPLHF	TGCGCCAGCAGCCCACAGGACAGTTTCAATTCACCCCTCCACTTT
TRBJ1-5	TRBV19	NA	NA	CASSIEENQPQHF	TGTGCCAGTAGTATAGAGGAGAATCAGCCCCAGCATTTT
TRBJ1-2	TRBV6-6	few	NA	CASRSSGTFNYGYTF	TGTGCCAGCAGGTCCTCCGGGACATTTAACTATGGCTACACCTTC
TRBJ1-1	TRBV7-9	NA	NA	CASSLGARAGRRTEAFF	TGTGCCAGCAGCTTAGGGGCCCGCGCGGGGCGCCGAACTGAAGCTTTCTTT
TRBJ2-7	TRBV5-6	NA	TRBD2	CASSTGLEGYEQYF	TGTGCCAGCAGCACGGGACTAGAAGGGTACGAACAGTACTTC
TRBJ2-1	TRBV30	NA	NA	CAWTSGISAYNEQFF	TGTGCCTGGACCTCAGGGATTTCCGCCTACAATGAGCAGTTCTTC
TRBJ1-2	TRBV15	NA	TRBD1	CATSSRHRGNAGYTF	TGTGCCACCAGCAGCCGCCACAGGGGAAATGCGGGCTACACCTTC
TRBJ2-5	TRBV5-6	NA	TRBD1	CASLTGERVETQYF	TGTGCCAGCCTTACAGGGGAAAGAGTAGAGACCCAGTACTTC
TRBJ1-4	TRBV15	NA	NA	CATSSRVNEKLFF	TGTGCCACCAGCAGCAGGGTGAACGAAAAACTGTTTTTT
TRBJ2-5	TRBV25-1	NA	TRBD2	CASSKFLGLVGETQYF	TGTGCCAGCAGTAAGTTCCTTGGACTAGTAGGAGAGACCCAGTACTTC
TRBJ1-6	TRBV5-1	NA	NA	CASSVGPQNNSPLHF	TGCGCCAGCAGCGTGGGTCCACAGAATAATTCACCCCTCCACTTT
TRBJ1-1	TRBV4-1	NA	NA	CASSMQGWEAFF	TGCGCCAGCAGCATGCAGGGATGGGAAGCTTTCTTT
TRBJ2-3	TRBV4-2	NA	NA	CASSPRTSTDTQYF	TGTGCCAGCAGCCCCAGGACTAGCACAGATACGCAGTATTTT